The source of this T cell receptor beta chain is a study of CD8 T cells in ankylosing spondylitis (dated by TCRdb to 2016 to 2017). For the study in its entirety: The study profiled T cell receptor beta repertoires in healthy donors and ankylosing spondylitis patients to find disease-linked TCR variants. The full study cohort comprised around 25 ankylosing spondylitis patients and 85 to 120 healthy donors. Samples of peripheral blood were taken, and for ankylosing spondylitis patients, synovial fluid was collected as well.

The sequencer was an Illumina HiSeq 2500. TCR beta libraries were prepared by quantitative 5'-RACE with molecular barcodes. The study's processing was this. A new computational method based on a probabilistic model of VDJ rearrangement was used to identify disease-linked TCR variants. Clones were called with MiXCR by TCRdb after fastp trimmed the public reads at Q25, and only in-frame beta chains were retained. Every distinct CDR3 protein forms one entry, paired with its most common genes and DNA. The V and J calls reflect TCRdb's pipeline rather than the authors' work. Recorded for this sample are about 270,000 distinct CDR3 sequences; 32% of them occurred a single time. The ten largest clones add up to about 4.2% of the sample. The CDR3 has 14 amino acids, counting the end cysteine and phenylalanine. Kept here is only the CDR3 DNA, which spans 42 bases and is read in frame from base 1. Trimming removed 4 bases from V and 6 bases from J; the gene matches leave 6 bases unexplained. Via the germline V gene (reference sequence), CDR1 is DFQATT and CDR2 SNEGSKA.

Of note for this clonotype: What this receptor recognizes is not known. No base quality information exists; no much larger clone differs at one position.

The paper's findings and limits, for the study overall: A TCR beta motif made up of roughly eight highly homologous amino acid variants appeared to be characteristic of blood from ankylosing spondylitis patients. Some TCR beta motif variants had previously been reported in synovial fluid and blood of reactive arthritis patients, which suggested common disease-initiation mechanisms. A CD8+ phenotype was shown by the disease-linked clones, which were found at relatively low frequencies in peripheral blood. Significant enrichment of the disease-linked clones was reported in matched synovial fluid samples from ankylosing spondylitis patients.

The specimen sequenced was blood, either unsorted or a sorted T cell fraction (not recorded which). Recombination linked TRBV20-1 to TRBJ2-1, and 10 junctional nucleotides match TRBD2. The source of this sequence is a male donor with ankylosing spondylitis or in good health (not recorded which). The DNA is TGCAGTGCTATGGTAGCGGGGGGCCGCAATGAGCAGTTCTTC. Its translation reads: CSAMVAGGRNEQFF.